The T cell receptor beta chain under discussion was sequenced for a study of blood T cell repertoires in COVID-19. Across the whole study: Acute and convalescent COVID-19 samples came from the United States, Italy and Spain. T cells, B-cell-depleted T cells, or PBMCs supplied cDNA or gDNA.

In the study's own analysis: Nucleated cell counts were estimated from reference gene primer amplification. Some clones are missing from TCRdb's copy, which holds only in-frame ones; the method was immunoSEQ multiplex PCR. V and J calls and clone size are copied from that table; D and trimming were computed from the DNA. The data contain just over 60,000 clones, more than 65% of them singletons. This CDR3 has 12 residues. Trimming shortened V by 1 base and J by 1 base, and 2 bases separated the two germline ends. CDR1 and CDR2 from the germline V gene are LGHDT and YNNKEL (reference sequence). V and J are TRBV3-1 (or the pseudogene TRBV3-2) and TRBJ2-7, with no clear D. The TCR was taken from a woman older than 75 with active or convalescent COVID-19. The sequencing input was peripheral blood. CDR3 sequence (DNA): TGTGCCAGCAGCCAAGCTTCCTACGAGCAGTACTTC. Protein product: CASSQASYEQYF.